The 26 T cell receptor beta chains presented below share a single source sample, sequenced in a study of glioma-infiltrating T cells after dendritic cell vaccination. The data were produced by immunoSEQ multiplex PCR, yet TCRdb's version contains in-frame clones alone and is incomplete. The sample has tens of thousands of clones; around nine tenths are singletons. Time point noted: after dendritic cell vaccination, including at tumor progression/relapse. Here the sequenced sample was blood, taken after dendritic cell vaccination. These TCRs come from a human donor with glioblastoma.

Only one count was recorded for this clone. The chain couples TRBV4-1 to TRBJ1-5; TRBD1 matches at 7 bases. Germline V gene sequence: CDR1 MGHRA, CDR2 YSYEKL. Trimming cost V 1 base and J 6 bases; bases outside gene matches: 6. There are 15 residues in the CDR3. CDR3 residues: CASSQVEGASQPQHF. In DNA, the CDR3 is TGCGCCAGCAGCCAAGTGGAGGGGGCTAGTCAGCCCCAGCATTTT.

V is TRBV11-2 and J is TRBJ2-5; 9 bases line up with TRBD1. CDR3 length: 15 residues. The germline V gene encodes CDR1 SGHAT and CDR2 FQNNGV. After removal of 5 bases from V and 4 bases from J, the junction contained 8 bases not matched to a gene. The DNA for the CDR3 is TGTGCCAGCAGCACGGGACAGGGACGAATAGAGACCCAGTACTTC. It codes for CASSTGQGRIETQYF.

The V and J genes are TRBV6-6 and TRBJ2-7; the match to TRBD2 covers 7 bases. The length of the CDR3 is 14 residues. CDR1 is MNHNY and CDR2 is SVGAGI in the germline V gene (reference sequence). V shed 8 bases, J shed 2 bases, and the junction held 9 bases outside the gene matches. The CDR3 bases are TGTGCCAGCGCGCCGGGGGGTTTAGCCTACGAGCAGTACTTC. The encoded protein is CASAPGGLAYEQYF.

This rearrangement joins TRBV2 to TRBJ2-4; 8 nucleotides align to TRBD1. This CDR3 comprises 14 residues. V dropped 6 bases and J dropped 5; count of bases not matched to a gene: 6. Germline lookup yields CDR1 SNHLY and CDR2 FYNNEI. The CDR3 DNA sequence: TGTGCCAGCAGCCCAGGGACAGGTGAAAACATTCAGTACTTC. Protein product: CASSPGTGENIQYF. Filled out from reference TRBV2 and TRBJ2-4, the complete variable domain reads EPEVTQTPSHQVTQMGQEVILRCVPISNHLYFYWYRQILGQKVEFLVSFYNNEISEKSEIFDDQFSVERPDGSNFTLKIRSTKLEDSAMYFCASSPGTGENIQYFGAGTRLSVL.

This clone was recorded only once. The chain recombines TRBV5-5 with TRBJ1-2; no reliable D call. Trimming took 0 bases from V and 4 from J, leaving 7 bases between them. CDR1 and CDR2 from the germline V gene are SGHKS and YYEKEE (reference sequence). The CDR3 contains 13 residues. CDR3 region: CASSLVGSYGYTF. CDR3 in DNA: TGTGCCAGCAGCTTGGTTGGGAGCTATGGCTACACCTTC.

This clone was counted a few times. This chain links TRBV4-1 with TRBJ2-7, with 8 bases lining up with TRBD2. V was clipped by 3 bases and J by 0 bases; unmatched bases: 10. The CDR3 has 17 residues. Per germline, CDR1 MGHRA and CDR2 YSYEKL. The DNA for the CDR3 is TGCGCCAGCAGCCAGGGCGGGCGCGGGAGGAGCTCCTACGAGCAGTACTTC. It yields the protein CASSQGGRGRSSYEQYF.

CDR3 sequence reads: CASRRAGGMEKLFF. Here the CDR3 DNA reads TGTGCCAGCAGGAGGGCAGGGGGGATGGAAAAACTGTTTTTT. The gene calls are TRBV27 and TRBJ1-4; 7 positions agree with TRBD1. CDR1 is MNHEY and CDR2 is SMNVEV in the germline V gene (reference sequence). The junction had 9 bases not matched to a gene; V was cut back by 6 bases and J by 8 bases. The CDR3 loop spans 14 amino acids. Looking up the rest from reference TRBV27 and TRBJ1-4 gives the full variable domain: EAQVTQNPRYLITVTGKKLTVTCSQNMNHEYMSWYRQDPGLGLRQIYYSMNVEVTDKGDVPEGYKVSRKEKRNFPLILESPSPNQTSLYFCASRRAGGMEKLFFGSGTQLSVL.

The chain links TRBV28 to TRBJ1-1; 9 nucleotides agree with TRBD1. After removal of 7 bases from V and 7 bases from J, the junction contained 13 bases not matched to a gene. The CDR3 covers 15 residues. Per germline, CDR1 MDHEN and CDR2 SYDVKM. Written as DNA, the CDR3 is TGTGCCAGCAACTCGGCGACAGGGGGAGAGGGTGAAGCTTTCTTT. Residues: CASNSATGGEGEAFF.

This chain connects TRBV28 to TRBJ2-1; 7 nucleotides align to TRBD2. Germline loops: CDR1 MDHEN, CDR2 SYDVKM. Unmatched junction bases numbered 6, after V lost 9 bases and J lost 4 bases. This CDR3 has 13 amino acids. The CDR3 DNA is TGTGCCAGTCGGGACTACCTATACAATGAGCAGTTCTTC. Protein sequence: CASRDYLYNEQFF.

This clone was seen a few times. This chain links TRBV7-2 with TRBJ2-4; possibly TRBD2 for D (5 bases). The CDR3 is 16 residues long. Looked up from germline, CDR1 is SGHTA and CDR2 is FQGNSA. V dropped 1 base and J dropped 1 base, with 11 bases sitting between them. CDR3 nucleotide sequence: TGTGCCAGCAGCTTAGACCCACAGCGGGCCAAAAACATTCAGTACTTC. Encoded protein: CASSLDPQRAKNIQYF.

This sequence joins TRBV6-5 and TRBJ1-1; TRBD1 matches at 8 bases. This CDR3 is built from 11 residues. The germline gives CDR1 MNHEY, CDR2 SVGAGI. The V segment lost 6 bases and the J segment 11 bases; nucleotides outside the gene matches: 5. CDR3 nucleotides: TGTGCCAGCAGGGAGACAGGGGCCGCTTTCTTT. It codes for CASRETGAAFF.

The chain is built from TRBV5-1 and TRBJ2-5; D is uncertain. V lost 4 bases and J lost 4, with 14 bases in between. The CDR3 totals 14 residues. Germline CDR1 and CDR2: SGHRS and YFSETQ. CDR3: CASSPAGFGETQYF. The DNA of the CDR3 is TGCGCCAGCAGCCCCGCCGGGTTCGGAGAGACCCAGTACTTC.

The CDR3 reads CASSPALSNYGYTF. In DNA, the CDR3 is TGTGCCAGCTCACCAGCCCTATCTAACTATGGCTACACCTTC. The chain joins TRBV18 to TRBJ1-2; no firm D call. From germline, CDR1 is KGHSH and CDR2 LQKENI. CDR3 length: 14 amino acids. Between the trimmed V and J ends, which lost 2 bases and 0 bases, there was a span of 7 bases. Full variable domain (missing parts from reference TRBV18 and TRBJ1-2): NAGVMQNPRHLVRRRGQEARLRCSPMKGHSHVYWYRQLPEEGLKFMVYLQKENIIDESGMPKERFSAEFPKEGPSILRIQQVVRGDSAAYFCASSPALSNYGYTFGSGTRLTVV.

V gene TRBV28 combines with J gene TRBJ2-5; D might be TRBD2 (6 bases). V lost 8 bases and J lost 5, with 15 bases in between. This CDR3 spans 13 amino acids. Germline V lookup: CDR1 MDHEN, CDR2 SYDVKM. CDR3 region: CASLGSRGETQYF. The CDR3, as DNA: TGTGCCAGCCTCGGCAGTCGGGGGGAGACCCAGTACTTC.

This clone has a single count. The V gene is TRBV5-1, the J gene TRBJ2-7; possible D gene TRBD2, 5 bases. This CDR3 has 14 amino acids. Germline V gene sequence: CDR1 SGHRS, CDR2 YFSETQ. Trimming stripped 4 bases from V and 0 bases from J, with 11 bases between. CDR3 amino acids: CASSHQADSYEQYF. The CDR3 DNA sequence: TGCGCCAGCAGCCACCAAGCGGACTCCTACGAGCAGTACTTC.

The CDR3 reads CASRLGTGVLYNSPLHF. In nucleotides, the CDR3 is TGTGCCAGCAGACTTGGGACAGGAGTTTTATATAATTCACCCCTCCACTTT. The V and J genes are TRBV28 and TRBJ1-6, with 8 bases identical to TRBD1. With 6 bases clipped from V and 4 bases from J, the junction kept 11 bases outside the gene matches. CDR1 is MDHEN, CDR2 SYDVKM, per germline. This CDR3 is built from 17 residues.

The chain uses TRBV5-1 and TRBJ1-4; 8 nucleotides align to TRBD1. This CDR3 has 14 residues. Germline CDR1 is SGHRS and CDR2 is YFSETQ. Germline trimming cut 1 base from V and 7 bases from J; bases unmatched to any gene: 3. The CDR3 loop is CASSLQGAGEKLFF. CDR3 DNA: TGCGCCAGCAGCTTGCAGGGGGCTGGTGAAAAACTGTTTTTT.

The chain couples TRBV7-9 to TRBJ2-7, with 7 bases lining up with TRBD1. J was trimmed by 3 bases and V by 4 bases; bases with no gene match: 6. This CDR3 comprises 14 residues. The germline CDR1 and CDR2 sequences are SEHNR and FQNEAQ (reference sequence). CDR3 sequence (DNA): TGTGCCAGCAGCTCTCGACAGGGTGACTACGAGCAGTACTTC. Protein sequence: CASSSRQGDYEQYF.

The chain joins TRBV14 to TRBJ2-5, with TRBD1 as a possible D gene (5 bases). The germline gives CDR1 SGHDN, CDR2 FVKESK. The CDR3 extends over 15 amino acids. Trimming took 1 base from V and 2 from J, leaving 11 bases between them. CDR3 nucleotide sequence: TGTGCCAGCAGCCAAGGACAGAGACAACAAGAGACCCAGTACTTC. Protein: CASSQGQRQQETQYF.

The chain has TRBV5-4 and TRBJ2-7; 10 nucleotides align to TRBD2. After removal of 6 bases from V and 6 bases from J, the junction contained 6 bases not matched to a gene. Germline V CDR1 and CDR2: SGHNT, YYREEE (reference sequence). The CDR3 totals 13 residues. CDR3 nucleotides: TGTGCCAGCAAGCTAGCGGGAGTTAGCGAGCAGTACTTC. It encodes CASKLAGVSEQYF.

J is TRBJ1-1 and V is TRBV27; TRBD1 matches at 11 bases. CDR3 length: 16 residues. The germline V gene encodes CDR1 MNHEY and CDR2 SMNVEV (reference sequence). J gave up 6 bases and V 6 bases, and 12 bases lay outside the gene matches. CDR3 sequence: CASSRRTGGEGAEAFF. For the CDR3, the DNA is TGTGCCAGCAGCCGCCGGACAGGGGGCGAAGGGGCTGAAGCTTTCTTT.

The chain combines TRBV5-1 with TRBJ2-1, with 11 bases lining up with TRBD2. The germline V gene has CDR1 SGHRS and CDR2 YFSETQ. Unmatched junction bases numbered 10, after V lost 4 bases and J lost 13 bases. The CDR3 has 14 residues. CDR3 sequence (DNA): TGCGCCAGCAGCCTACTAGCGGGAGAAGTGAAACAGTTCTTC. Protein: CASSLLAGEVKQFF.

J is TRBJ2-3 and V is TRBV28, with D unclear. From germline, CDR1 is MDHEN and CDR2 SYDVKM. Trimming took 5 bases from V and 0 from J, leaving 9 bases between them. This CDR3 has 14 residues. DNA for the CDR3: TGTGCCAGCAGTCTTACCACTAGCACAGATACGCAGTATTTT. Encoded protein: CASSLTTSTDTQYF.

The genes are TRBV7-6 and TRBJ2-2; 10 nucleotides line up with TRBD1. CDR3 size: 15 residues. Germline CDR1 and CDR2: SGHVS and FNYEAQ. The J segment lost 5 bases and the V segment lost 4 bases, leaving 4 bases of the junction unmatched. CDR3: CASSSRTGGTGELFF. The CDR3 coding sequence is TGTGCCAGCAGCTCCCGGACAGGGGGAACCGGGGAGCTGTTTTTT.

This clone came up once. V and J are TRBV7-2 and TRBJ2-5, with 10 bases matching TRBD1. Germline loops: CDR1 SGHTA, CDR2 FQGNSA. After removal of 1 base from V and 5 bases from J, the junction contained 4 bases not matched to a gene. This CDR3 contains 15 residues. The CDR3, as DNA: TGTGCCAGCAGCTTAGTAGGGACAGGGGTGGAGACCCAGTACTTC. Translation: CASSLVGTGVETQYF.

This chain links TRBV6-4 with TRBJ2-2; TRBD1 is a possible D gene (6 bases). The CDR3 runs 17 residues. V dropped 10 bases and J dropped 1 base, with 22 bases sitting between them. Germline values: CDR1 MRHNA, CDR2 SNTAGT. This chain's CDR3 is CATTGGQRLENTGELFF. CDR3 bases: TGTGCCACCACCGGAGGACAGCGGTTGGAGAACACCGGGGAGCTGTTTTTT.